A selection of T cell receptor beta chains follows, all from one sample in a study of blood T cell repertoires in COVID-19. Generated by immunoSEQ multiplex PCR, the TCRdb table keeps only in-frame clones and is missing some. The table includes fewer than 50,000 clones, roughly 68% detected once. The sequenced sample was peripheral blood. These receptors were collected from an elderly man with acute or convalescent COVID-19. CDR3s include the opening cysteine and the closing phenylalanine or tryptophan. The order of the fields is J gene, V gene, clone size, D gene, CDR3 protein, CDR3 DNA. The D gene is left open where the match is weak. Some rows mark clone size as missing; the rest say once, few, many or name a class of expanded clone.

>TRBJ2-3|TRBV28|.|.
CASSPFGKGTDTQYF
TGTGCCAGCAGCCCGTTCGGGAAAGGCACAGATACGCAGTATTTT
>TRBJ2-1|TRBV6-6|.|TRBD2
CASRRLALSSYNEQFF
TGTGCCAGCAGACGACTAGCGCTAAGCTCCTACAATGAGCAGTTCTTC
>TRBJ2-5|TRBV24-1|once|.
CASNKTGRKETQYF
TGTGCCTCTAACAAAACAGGCAGAAAAGAGACCCAGTACTTC
>TRBJ2-3|TRBV7-2|once|.
CASSSRARGTQYF
TGTGCCAGCAGCTCAAGGGCCAGGGGTACGCAGTATTTT
>TRBJ2-1|TRBV19|.|TRBD2
CASSRAGTSGNNEQFF
TGTGCCAGTAGTCGCGCCGGGACTAGCGGGAACAATGAGCAGTTCTTC
>TRBJ1-6|TRBV19|many|TRBD1
CASSVTGDSPLHF
TGTGCCAGTAGTGTTACAGGGGATTCACCCCTCCACTTT
>TRBJ2-7|TRBV19|many|.
CASMDSNLYEQYF
TGTGCCAGTATGGACTCTAACCTTTACGAGCAGTACTTC
>TRBJ2-2|TRBV6-2/TRBV6-3|.|TRBD2
CASSPRTSGTGELFF
TGTGCCAGCAGTCCCCGGACTAGCGGGACCGGGGAGCTGTTTTTT
>TRBJ1-2|TRBV7-2|.|TRBD1
CASSPRTGPYGYTF
TGTGCCAGCAGCCCGCGGACAGGGCCTTATGGCTACACCTTC
>TRBJ2-1|TRBV29-1|.|.
CSVGLKSEQFF
TGCAGCGTTGGTTTAAAGAGTGAGCAGTTCTTC
>TRBJ2-5|TRBV6-5|.|.
CASSHDGQPQETQYF
TGTGCCAGCAGTCATGATGGACAACCTCAAGAGACCCAGTACTTC
>TRBJ2-7|TRBV7-2|.|.
CASSLIPRNDEQYF
TGTGCCAGCAGCTTAATCCCCAGGAATGACGAGCAGTACTTC
>TRBJ2-2|TRBV10-1|few|.
CASSDPFGELFF
TGCGCCAGCAGTGATCCGTTCGGGGAGCTGTTTTTT
>TRBJ2-2|TRBV12-2|.|.
CASRLAGGLAGPIRELFF
TGTGCAAGTCGCTTAGCCGGTGGACTAGCGGGACCCATCCGGGAGCTGTTTTTT
>TRBJ2-3|TRBV4-2|.|.
CASSQDIGGGGTDTQYF
TGTGCCAGCAGCCAAGATATAGGAGGGGGCGGAACAGATACGCAGTATTTT
>TRBJ1-3|TRBV28|.|.
CASSAGGGGNTIYF
TGTGCCAGCAGTGCCGGGGGAGGTGGAAACACCATATATTTT
>TRBJ1-2|TRBV27|.|.
CASSLYAERRYGYTF
TGTGCCAGCAGTTTATACGCCGAGAGAAGATATGGCTACACCTTC
>TRBJ1-2|TRBV19|few|.
CASSIVSRNGYTF
TGTGCCAGTAGTATAGTATCCAGAAATGGCTACACCTTC
>TRBJ1-3|TRBV15|.|.
CATSRDRGPGNTIYF
TGTGCCACCAGCAGAGATCGTGGCCCCGGAAACACCATATATTTT
>TRBJ2-5|TRBV7-8|.|.
CASSLEVGGETQYF
TGTGCCAGCAGCTTAGAGGTGGGAGGAGAGACCCAGTACTTC
>TRBJ2-3|TRBV28|few|TRBD1
CASSSGQGWSDTQYF
TGTGCCAGCAGTTCGGGACAGGGGTGGTCAGATACGCAGTATTTT
>TRBJ2-3|TRBV6-5|.|.
CASSYYSKSTDTQYF
TGTGCCAGCAGTTACTATAGCAAGTCCACAGATACGCAGTATTTT
>TRBJ1-1|TRBV29-1|few|TRBD1
CSVQGTDMNTEAFF
TGCAGCGTTCAGGGGACAGATATGAACACTGAAGCTTTCTTT
>TRBJ1-1|TRBV6-5|once|TRBD1
CASSYPKGTGLTFF
TGTGCCAGCAGTTACCCCAAGGGGACAGGGTTGACTTTCTTT
>TRBJ1-6|TRBV14|.|.
CASSPRGKGDNSPLHF
TGTGCCAGCAGTCCCCGGGGGAAAGGGGATAATTCACCCCTCCACTTT
>TRBJ2-1|TRBV19|.|TRBD2
CASSSGTSGTYNEQFF
TGTGCCAGTAGTTCGGGGACTAGCGGGACCTACAATGAGCAGTTCTTC
>TRBJ2-5|TRBV4-2|few|.
CASSQGAGRETQYF
TGTGCCAGCAGCCAGGGGGCGGGCAGAGAGACCCAGTACTTC
>TRBJ1-6|TRBV6-5|few|.
CASSLIKGPLHF
TGTGCCAGCAGTTTAATCAAGGGGCCCCTCCACTTT
>TRBJ2-3|TRBV28|.|.
CASSIGGDFRDTQYF
TGTGCCAGCAGTATAGGAGGGGACTTTAGAGATACGCAGTATTTT
>TRBJ1-5|TRBV27|.|.
CASSYTGLSQPQHF
TGTGCCAGCAGTTATACAGGGCTCAGTCAGCCCCAGCATTTT
>TRBJ2-2|TRBV6-5|once|.
CASLGQNTGELFF
TGTGCCAGCCTGGGACAAAACACCGGGGAGCTGTTTTTT
>TRBJ1-1|TRBV7-2|.|.
CASSLQGWSTEAFF
TGTGCCAGCAGTTTACAGGGATGGAGCACTGAAGCTTTCTTT
>TRBJ1-1|TRBV18|.|.
CASSPPGQMNTEAFF
TGTGCCAGCTCACCACCGGGACAAATGAACACTGAAGCTTTCTTT
>TRBJ2-7|TRBV5-1|.|.
CASSSQGNEQYF
TGCGCCAGCAGCTCACAGGGAAACGAGCAGTACTTC
>TRBJ2-7|TRBV7-2|.|.
CASSFEPAYEQYF
TGTGCCAGCAGCTTCGAGCCGGCCTACGAGCAGTACTTC
>TRBJ2-3|TRBV6-5|once|.
CASSYPGGSPSGTQYF
TGTGCCAGCAGTTATCCAGGAGGGAGCCCCTCGGGTACGCAGTATTTT
>TRBJ2-5|TRBV2|.|.
CASSEEVRGKETQYF
TGTGCCAGCAGTGAAGAGGTTAGGGGGAAAGAGACCCAGTACTTC
>TRBJ1-5|TRBV15|.|.
CATSRESETDNQPQHF
TGTGCCACCAGCAGAGAATCTGAGACAGACAATCAGCCCCAGCATTTT
>TRBJ2-3|TRBV23-1|.|TRBD2
CASSVLAGVTDTQYF
TGCGCCAGCAGCGTACTAGCGGGAGTTACAGATACGCAGTATTTT
>TRBJ2-7|TRBV9|.|.
CASSVEPGETYEQYF
TGTGCCAGCAGCGTAGAGCCAGGGGAAACATACGAGCAGTACTTC
>TRBJ1-6|TRBV2|.|.
CASSDHLAAGGSPLHF
TGTGCCAGCAGTGATCATTTGGCCGCCGGAGGATCACCCCTCCACTTT
>TRBJ2-2|TRBV4-1|.|.
CASSQVSGAGELFF
TGCGCCAGCAGCCAAGTATCGGGGGCCGGGGAGCTGTTTTTT
>TRBJ1-2|TRBV2|.|TRBD1
CASRWTGFYGYTF
TGTGCCAGCAGATGGACAGGCTTCTATGGCTACACCTTC
>TRBJ1-5|TRBV3-1/TRBV3-2|few|.
CASSLDTTGNQPQHF
TGTGCCAGCAGCCTCGACACCACTGGTAATCAGCCCCAGCATTTT
>TRBJ2-1|TRBV6-5|.|.
CASSYLGGAEQFF
TGTGCCAGCAGTTACCTGGGCGGGGCGGAGCAGTTCTTC
>TRBJ2-1|TRBV28|.|TRBD2
CASSFGTSEHNEQFF
TGTGCCAGCAGTTTTGGGACTAGCGAACACAATGAGCAGTTCTTC
>TRBJ1-5|TRBV12-3/TRBV12-4|.|.
CASSPPLGGPQHF
TGTGCCAGCAGTCCACCCCTGGGGGGGCCCCAGCATTTT
>TRBJ2-7|TRBV30|.|.
CAWSVRFEQYF
TGTGCCTGGAGTGTCAGATTTGAGCAGTACTTC